A selection of T cell receptor beta chains follows, all from one sample in a study of cytomegalovirus exposure and HLA in healthy donors. Sequencing used immunoSEQ multiplex PCR; TCRdb keeps in-frame clones, though not all of them. In the table there are about 64,000 clones, around three quarters of which are singletons. The material sequenced was PBMCs. These receptor sequences come from a man between 18 and 29 years old in good health and CMV-seropositive. CDR3s include the opening cysteine and the closing phenylalanine or tryptophan. D genes are given only for firm matches. Clone size is given for some rows only: seen once, a few or many times, or a class if the clone is expanded.

>TRBJ1-2|.|.|TRBV5-1
TGCGCCAGCAGCTTGGTGGGAGGATCCTATGGCTACACCTTC
CASSLVGGSYGYTF
>TRBJ1-5|medium-sized|.|TRBV6-6
TGTGCCAGCAGTCCCTCGGACAGCAATAATCAGCCCCAGCATTTT
CASSPSDSNNQPQHF
>TRBJ1-1|.|.|TRBV2
TGTGCCAGCAGTTCGGACTTACCTGAAGCTTTCTTT
CASSSDLPEAFF
>TRBJ1-1|.|TRBD1|TRBV14
TGTGCCAGCAGCCACGGACAGGCCTCTGAAGCTTTCTTT
CASSHGQASEAFF
>TRBJ1-5|.|.|TRBV6-1
TGTGCCAGCAGTGAACTAAACCAGCCCCAGCATTTT
CASSELNQPQHF
>TRBJ2-1|.|.|TRBV15
TGTGCCACCAGCATCTATGGGGGGAGAGGGTTCTTC
CATSIYGGRGFF
>TRBJ2-1|.|.|TRBV7-8
TGTGCCAGCAGCCAGGACGGACTACTCTTCGATGAGCAGTTCTTC
CASSQDGLLFDEQFF
>TRBJ2-3|.|TRBD2|TRBV4-1
TGCGCCAGCAGCCAAGATAGACTAGCGGGGGGTCGTAGCACAGATACGCAGTATTTT
CASSQDRLAGGRSTDTQYF
>TRBJ2-2|.|TRBD1|TRBV6-5
TGTGCCAGCAGTTACTACACAGGGGTCGGGGAGCTGTTTTTT
CASSYYTGVGELFF
>TRBJ1-4|.|.|TRBV25-1
TGTGCCAGCAGTGAATCGGCCGGGACTAATGAAAAACTGTTTTTT
CASSESAGTNEKLFF
>TRBJ2-1|.|.|TRBV16
TGTGCCAGCAGCCAATCGATCCTAGGAGGGCCGAATGAGCAGTTCTTC
CASSQSILGGPNEQFF
>TRBJ2-1|once|TRBD1|TRBV9
TGTGCCAGCAGCACGTCCGGGACAGCTTACAATGAGCAGTTCTTC
CASSTSGTAYNEQFF
>TRBJ1-1|.|.|TRBV30
TGTGCCCTAGGGACATTGAACACTGAAGCTTTCTTT
CALGTLNTEAFF
>TRBJ1-4|once|.|TRBV10-2
TGCGCCAGCAGTCTGGGGGAGGGGGGTGAAAAACTGTTTTTT
CASSLGEGGEKLFF
>TRBJ1-2|.|.|TRBV6-5
TGTGCCAGCAGTTACTCGACAGGTTTAGATGGCTACACCTTC
CASSYSTGLDGYTF
>TRBJ2-3|.|TRBD2|TRBV7-9
TGTGCCAGCAGCTCCATCCCGAGCGGGGGCTTGGCAGGAGATACGCAGTATTTT
CASSSIPSGGLAGDTQYF
>TRBJ1-1|.|.|TRBV13
TGTGCCAGCAGCTTTACAGTAAGGTGGACTGAAGCTTTCTTT
CASSFTVRWTEAFF
>TRBJ1-1|.|.|TRBV30
TGTGCCTGGAGTGTAGGTCGGGGAGTGGCTTTCTTT
CAWSVGRGVAFF
>TRBJ2-3|.|TRBD2|TRBV27
TGTGCCAGCAGTTTCGGGGGGGATACGCAGTATTTT
CASSFGGDTQYF
>TRBJ1-2|.|TRBD1|TRBV14
TGTGCCAGCAGCCAAACTACAGGGGGCTATGGCTACACCTTC
CASSQTTGGYGYTF
>TRBJ2-7|.|.|TRBV5-1
TGCGCCAGCAGCTTGGCCGGCGGGGCCGAGCAGTACTTC
CASSLAGGAEQYF
>TRBJ1-3|.|TRBD1|TRBV4-2
TGTGCCAGCAGCCGTGACGACAGGGAAGCTGGAAACACCATATATTTT
CASSRDDREAGNTIYF
>TRBJ2-1|.|.|TRBV5-1
TGCGCCAGCAGCCCGATTCTAACTAATTACAATGAGCAGTTCTTC
CASSPILTNYNEQFF
>TRBJ1-1|few|TRBD1|TRBV10-3
TGTGCCATCAGTGGGACAGGGGAACACACTGAAGCTTTCTTT
CAISGTGEHTEAFF
>TRBJ1-2|.|TRBD1|TRBV5-4
TGTGCCAGCAGGGCTGGATCGGACAGGGCCTCTGCCTTC
CASRAGSDRASAF
>TRBJ1-1|.|.|TRBV6-5
TGTGCCAGCAGTTCTGACAGGGAAGCTTTCTTT
CASSSDREAFF
>TRBJ1-1|.|TRBD1|TRBV30
TGTGCCTGGAGTGTAGCAGGGGGCACTGAAGCTTTCTTT
CAWSVAGGTEAFF
>TRBJ1-2|.|.|TRBV25-1
TGTGCCAGCAGTGCGTTCGGGGTTTATGGCTACACCTTC
CASSAFGVYGYTF
>TRBJ1-3|.|.|TRBV19
TGTGCCACTTCGCCAGAGGGCCGCCGGGACACCATATATTTT
CATSPEGRRDTIYF
>TRBJ2-4|.|.|TRBV29-1
TGCAGCGTTGACCCTGGGTCGGCAGGCATTCAGTACTTC
CSVDPGSAGIQYF
>TRBJ1-4|.|.|TRBV6-5
TGTGCCAGCAAACAGGGATTCACTAATGAAAAACTGTTTTTT
CASKQGFTNEKLFF
>TRBJ2-3|.|TRBD1|TRBV6-5
TGTGCCAGCAGGGATGGACAGGGTCAGGGTACGCAGTATTTT
CASRDGQGQGTQYF
>TRBJ1-1|.|.|TRBV7-8
TGTGCCAGCAGCTTATCTAGTCGGGCGGGTGATACTGAAGCTTTCTTT
CASSLSSRAGDTEAFF
>TRBJ1-5|.|.|TRBV5-6
TGTGCCAGCAGAGAATACGGGGATAGCAATCAGCCCCAGCATTTT
CASREYGDSNQPQHF
>TRBJ1-2|.|TRBD1|TRBV7-9
TGTGCCAGCAGCCAGATGCTGGGACAGGGGGTCCGCTTC
CASSQMLGQGVRF
>TRBJ2-7|.|TRBD2|TRBV30
TGTGCCGGGCTAGCGGGACCCTACGAGCAGTACTTC
CAGLAGPYEQYF
>TRBJ1-2|.|.|TRBV28
TGTGCCAGCAGGGACAGAACAGGGGGCTACACCTTC
CASRDRTGGYTF
>TRBJ2-7|.|.|TRBV7-9
TGTGCCAGCAGCTTATCCCAGGCGAGCTCCTACGAGCAGTACTTC
CASSLSQASSYEQYF
>TRBJ2-2|once|TRBD1|TRBV30
TGTGCCTGCACATCCCAGTGGGACAGGGCTCCCGGGGAGCTGTTTTTT
CACTSQWDRAPGELFF
>TRBJ2-7|once|TRBD2|TRBV7-2
TGTGCCAGCAGCTTATCTTCGAGCGGGGGCTCCTACGAGCAGTACTTC
CASSLSSSGGSYEQYF
>TRBJ1-4|few|.|TRBV6-5
TGTGCCAGCAGTTACTCGCTAGAGAGGGAAAAACTGTTTTTT
CASSYSLEREKLFF
>TRBJ1-6|.|TRBD1|TRBV5-1
TGCGCCAGCAGCAGAGACAGGGAGCACTCACCCCTCCACTTT
CASSRDREHSPLHF
>TRBJ2-7|.|.|TRBV29-1
TGCAGCGTTGAGAGGGCGCCCTACGAGCAGTACTTC
CSVERAPYEQYF
>TRBJ2-2|once|TRBD2|TRBV10-3
TGTGCCATCAGTGAAGCGGGAGCGGCCGGGGAGCTGTTTTTT
CAISEAGAAGELFF
>TRBJ1-2|few|TRBD1|TRBV5-4
TGTGCCAGCAGCAACGAGGGACAGGGCAACTATGGCTACACCTTC
CASSNEGQGNYGYTF
>TRBJ2-5|.|TRBD1|TRBV5-4
TGTGCCAGCAGCCACGACAGGGTGGAGACCCAGTACTTC
CASSHDRVETQYF
>TRBJ2-7|.|.|TRBV27
TGTGCCAGCAGTTTTAGCGACTCCTACGAGCAGTACTTC
CASSFSDSYEQYF
>TRBJ1-1|.|TRBD1|TRBV15
TGTGCCACCAGCAGAGATCGGGGACAGCTTGAAGCTTTCTTT
CATSRDRGQLEAFF
>TRBJ2-7|.|.|TRBV29-1
TGCAGCGTTGCGGCAGCGAGCTCCTACGAGCAGTACTTC
CSVAAASSYEQYF
>TRBJ1-6|few|.|TRBV6-1
TGTGCCAGCAGTGAAGTTAGCAGGGCCTATAATTCACCCCTCCACTTT
CASSEVSRAYNSPLHF
>TRBJ2-3|.|.|TRBV2
TGTGCCAGCAAGACCGGGTCTAGCACAGATACGCAGTATTTT
CASKTGSSTDTQYF
>TRBJ2-7|.|.|TRBV28
TGTGCCAGCAGTTTACCAGGGCCCGCCGACGAGCAGTACTTC
CASSLPGPADEQYF
>TRBJ2-7|.|.|TRBV14
TGTGCCAGCAGTCGGTCCTACGAGCAGTACTTC
CASSRSYEQYF
>TRBJ1-5|.|.|TRBV6-5
TGTGCCAGCAGCCCAGGGTGGGATCAGCCCCAGCATTTT
CASSPGWDQPQHF
>TRBJ2-7|.|.|TRBV7-9
TGTGCCAGCAGGGTGACTAGTAACTCCGAGCAGTACTTC
CASRVTSNSEQYF
>TRBJ1-5|.|TRBD1|TRBV29-1
TGCAGCGTCCCCGTAGGCGGAACAGGGGAAAGCCAGCCCCAGCATTTT
CSVPVGGTGESQPQHF
>TRBJ1-2|few|.|TRBV2
TGTGCCAGCAGGGGCAACGCTCGGTGGTGGAAGGATGACTACACCTTC
CASRGNARWWKDDYTF
>TRBJ2-1|.|TRBD2|TRBV27
TGTGCCAGCACGACTAGCGGGGGGGCGGGGAATGAGCAGTTCTTC
CASTTSGGAGNEQFF